This T cell receptor beta chain comes out of a study of memory CD4+ T cells and cytomegalovirus serostatus. The wider study: This sample comes from healthy Belgian adults, roughly nine CMV seropositive, around 26 seronegative. Points from the study as a whole: A US-trained random forest predicted CMV serostatus with median AUC around 0.91.

A word on this clone: The antigen is undetermined.

The V end lost 5 bases, the J end lost 2 bases, and 3 bases lay between the germline ends. CDR1 and CDR2 (germline): SGHVS, FNYEAQ. The CDR3 has 11 residues. The sort gate was single viable CD3+CD4+CD8-CD45RO+ cells for memory CD4+ T cells. Serum IgG to CMV pp150, pp28, p38 and p52 defined serostatus. Authors' analysis steps: After removing out-of-frame reads, around 2,000,000 distinct TCRbeta sequences remained. TCRdb keeps only in-frame clones here, not all; method: immunoSEQ multiplex PCR. V and J calls and clone size come straight from that table; D and trimming were deduced from the DNA. Seen here are 45,000 to 60,000 clones, around 70% observed once, and the top ten hold more than 0.95%.

The source material was memory CD4+ T cells from blood. This chain uses TRBV7-6 with TRBJ2-5; D gene unclear. The source of this sequence is an adult in good health and CMV-seropositive. CDR3 region: CASSLQETQYF. CDR3 nucleotide sequence: TGTGCCAGCAGCCTACAAGAGACCCAGTACTTC.